This TCR beta chain came from a study of response to subunit inactivated influenza vaccine. In this sample, this clonotype turned up a few times. The CDR3 has 14 amino acids. Trimming cost V 5 bases and J 10 bases; bases outside gene matches: 12. Germline assignment: CDR1 SQVTM and CDR2 ANQGSEA. Each CDR3 protein is one row after TCRdb ran MiXCR on the RT-PCR reads. The sample includes around 600,000 distinct CDR3 sequences, approximately 10% of them seen just once. The sample also formed part of further work on T cells expressing NK-cell markers. From that paper: The TCR beta cDNA came from 5'RACE template switching with UMIs.

Sequences were derived from PBMCs from blood, sampled on the day of vaccination. The TCR was taken from a man aged 50 to 59 who received an inactivated influenza vaccine. This chain joins TRBV29-1 and TRBJ2-1; 9 nucleotides match TRBD2. In DNA, the CDR3 is TGCAGCGTTAGAGCGGGAGGTCCCAGATCCGAGCAGTTCTTC. This translates into CSVRAGGPRSEQFF.